This T cell receptor beta chain was documented in a study of blood T cell repertoires in COVID-19. Overall study context: From T cells, B-cell-depleted T cells, or PBMCs came the material, which was cDNA or gDNA.

Under the authors' procedure: Amplification from reference gene primers served as the basis for estimated nucleated cell counts. The protocol was immunoSEQ multiplex PCR, while the TCRdb copy is restricted to in-frame clones and leaves out a portion. That table supplies the V and J calls and clone size; D and trimming were determined from the DNA. This table holds about 180,000 clones, 86% found once. Individuals aged roughly 18 to 95 years were recruited from roughly 22 US areas. Germline loops: CDR1 LGHNA, CDR2 YNFKEQ. The CDR3 runs 19 residues. After removal of 0 bases from V and 7 bases from J, the junction contained 13 bases not matched to a gene.

The sample comprised PBMCs or T cells enriched from blood (not recorded which). The TCR comes from a woman aged 25 to 39 who had recovered from COVID-19. This rearrangement joins TRBV4-2 to TRBJ1-5; 12 bases fit TRBD1. The CDR3 bases are TGTGCCAGCAGCCAAGAATTTATGGGGGGTGGGACAGGGGGCCAGCCCCAGCATTTT. This gives the protein CASSQEFMGGGTGGQPQHF.